This is a list of T cell receptor beta chains from one sample in a study of T cell responses to AZD1222 COVID-19 vaccine. The protocol was immunoSEQ multiplex PCR, while the TCRdb copy is restricted to in-frame clones and leaves out a portion. The data show 150,000 or so clones, over 90% seen once. This material consisted of peripheral blood, taken on day 0 of AZD1222 vaccination. Source of these receptors: an adult in good health. The CDR3 runs from the conserved cysteine through the conserved F or W. A D gene is named only where the DNA matches it firmly. A clone size is listed for some rows: how often the clone was seen (once, few, many), or a class if it is expanded.

cdr3_length	j_call	d_call	v_call	clone_size	cdr3_aa	cdr3_nt
13	TRBJ2-7	NA	TRBV5-1	NA	CASSLERDYEQYF	TGCGCCAGCAGCTTGGAAAGGGACTACGAGCAGTACTTC
12	TRBJ1-1	NA	TRBV5-4	NA	CASSSMNTEAFF	TGTGCCAGCAGCTCTATGAACACTGAAGCTTTCTTT
13	TRBJ1-2	NA	TRBV5-1	NA	CASSLGGGGGYTF	TGCGCCAGCAGCTTGGGAGGTGGAGGTGGCTACACCTTC
15	TRBJ1-6	NA	TRBV3-1/TRBV3-2	NA	CASSQDSQGNSPLHF	TGTGCCAGCAGCCAAGATTCCCAGGGAAATTCACCCCTCCACTTT
14	TRBJ2-1	NA	TRBV7-9	few	CASSLGGIQNEQFF	TGTGCCAGCAGCTTAGGGGGTATTCAGAATGAGCAGTTCTTC
16	TRBJ1-1	TRBD1	TRBV4-1	NA	CASSHLGQSMNTEAFF	TGCGCCAGCAGCCACTTGGGACAGTCTATGAACACTGAAGCTTTCTTT
17	TRBJ2-3	TRBD2	TRBV25-1	NA	CASSETEREGATDTQYF	TGTGCCAGCAGTGAAACCGAGCGGGAGGGCGCCACAGATACGCAGTATTTT
14	TRBJ1-1	NA	TRBV7-9	NA	CASSSTPVNTEAFF	TGTGCCAGCAGCTCCACCCCGGTGAACACTGAAGCTTTCTTT
16	TRBJ1-2	TRBD1	TRBV30	NA	CAWSVGQGVLKDGYTF	TGTGCCTGGAGTGTCGGACAGGGGGTTTTGAAGGATGGCTACACCTTC
16	TRBJ2-3	NA	TRBV12-5	once	CASGFGSSGITDTQYF	TGTGCTAGTGGTTTTGGTAGTAGCGGTATAACAGATACGCAGTATTTT
16	TRBJ2-1	TRBD2	TRBV15	NA	CATSELAGYSYNEQFF	TGTGCCACCAGCGAACTAGCGGGTTACTCCTACAATGAGCAGTTCTTC
15	TRBJ2-5	TRBD2	TRBV7-8	NA	CASSPRLAGVETQYF	TGTGCCAGCAGCCCACGACTAGCGGGAGTAGAGACCCAGTACTTC
14	TRBJ1-4	TRBD1	TRBV9	NA	CASSRDRGEEKLFF	TGTGCCAGCAGCCGGGACAGGGGGGAGGAAAAACTGTTTTTT
13	TRBJ1-6	TRBD1	TRBV2	once	CASSETGDSPLHF	TGTGCCAGCAGTGAGACAGGGGATTCACCCCTCCACTTT
15	TRBJ1-2	NA	TRBV10-2	NA	CASSEEGKFNYGYTF	TGCGCCAGCAGTGAAGAAGGGAAATTTAACTATGGCTACACCTTC
16	TRBJ1-2	TRBD1	TRBV27	NA	CASSLSYRQGAYGYTF	TGTGCCAGCAGTTTATCGTATAGACAGGGGGCCTATGGCTACACCTTC
14	TRBJ1-5	NA	TRBV6-5	NA	CASSLGADNQPQHF	TGTGCCAGCAGTTTGGGGGCAGACAATCAGCCCCAGCATTTT
16	TRBJ2-2	NA	TRBV7-8	NA	CASSLEASDNTGELFF	TGTGCCAGCAGCTTAGAGGCTAGCGACAACACCGGGGAGCTGTTTTTT
14	TRBJ2-1	NA	TRBV9	NA	CASSPSLTYNEQFF	TGTGCCAGCAGCCCCTCCTTGACCTACAATGAGCAGTTCTTC
15	TRBJ2-7	NA	TRBV7-8	NA	CASSQSRVRSYEQYF	TGTGCCAGCAGCCAGAGTAGGGTCCGCTCCTACGAGCAGTACTTC
16	TRBJ2-2	NA	TRBV6-5	few	CASSYADLGRPGELFF	TGTGCCAGCAGTTACGCGGATCTTGGCCGACCCGGGGAGCTGTTTTTT
16	TRBJ1-6	TRBD1	TRBV11-2	NA	CASSLGWDRGVSPLHF	TGTGCCAGCAGCTTAGGCTGGGACAGGGGGGTTTCACCCCTCCACTTT
13	TRBJ2-1	NA	TRBV12-3/TRBV12-4	NA	CASSPRRSNEQFF	TGTGCCAGCAGTCCCCGGCGGAGCAATGAGCAGTTCTTC
15	TRBJ1-5	NA	TRBV19	NA	CASSIGVYSNQPQHF	TGTGCCAGTAGTATAGGGGTCTATAGCAATCAGCCCCAGCATTTT
14	TRBJ2-7	TRBD1	TRBV5-1	NA	CASSSRTGTYEQYF	TGCGCCAGCAGCTCAAGGACAGGGACCTACGAGCAGTACTTC
16	TRBJ2-7	NA	TRBV5-3	NA	CARSRKPSDVSYEQYF	TGTGCCAGAAGCAGGAAGCCATCTGACGTTTCCTACGAGCAGTACTTC
14	TRBJ1-2	TRBD1	TRBV3-1/TRBV3-2	NA	CASSFTTGFYGYTF	TGTGCCAGCAGCTTTACGACAGGGTTCTATGGCTACACCTTC
15	TRBJ2-1	NA	TRBV5-6	NA	CASSGAGTGYNEQFF	TGTGCCAGCAGCGGGGCCGGGACGGGCTACAATGAGCAGTTCTTC
16	TRBJ1-1	NA	TRBV5-1	NA	CASSLAEARGNTEAFF	TGCGCCAGCAGCTTGGCCGAGGCACGCGGGAACACTGAAGCTTTCTTT
14	TRBJ2-5	NA	TRBV5-8	NA	CASSGGRVVETQYF	TGTGCCAGCAGCGGGGGACGGGTGGTTGAGACCCAGTACTTC
14	TRBJ1-1	TRBD1	TRBV11-3	NA	CASSLGQGSTEAFF	TGTGCCAGCAGCTTAGGACAGGGTTCCACTGAAGCTTTCTTT
14	TRBJ1-2	NA	TRBV19	NA	CASSTLLGWDGYTF	TGTGCCAGTAGTACCCTCTTAGGTTGGGATGGCTACACCTTC
14	TRBJ2-7	NA	TRBV7-8	NA	CASSLWGASYEQYF	TGTGCCAGCAGCTTATGGGGGGCGTCCTACGAGCAGTACTTC
14	TRBJ2-3	NA	TRBV19	NA	CASSHPSGAHTQYF	TGTGCCAGTAGCCACCCGTCGGGGGCGCATACGCAGTATTTT
12	TRBJ1-1	NA	TRBV2	NA	CASRTANTEAFF	TGTGCCAGCCGGACAGCGAACACTGAAGCTTTCTTT
13	TRBJ2-7	TRBD2	TRBV5-1	NA	CASSWGGNLEQYF	TGCGCCAGCAGCTGGGGGGGAAATCTCGAGCAGTACTTC
11	TRBJ2-1	NA	TRBV2	NA	CATNSYNEQFF	TGTGCCACGAATTCCTACAATGAGCAGTTCTTC
11	TRBJ1-2	TRBD1	TRBV20-1	NA	CSRRTGYGYTF	TGCAGTCGAAGGACAGGCTATGGCTACACCTTC